This T cell receptor (beta chain) was sequenced during a study of blood T cell repertoires in COVID-19. Repertoires were generated with immunoSEQ multiplex PCR, while TCRdb's copy carries only in-frame clones and drops some. The sample holds some 190,000 clones, around 81% seen once. The sequenced material came from peripheral blood. The receptor was derived from a woman aged 35 to 49 with COVID-19, enrolled during active disease.

The CDR3 here is CSVGGQGREQFF. CDR3 DNA: TGCAGCGTTGGGGGACAGGGTCGTGAGCAGTTCTTC. The chain carries TRBV29-1 and TRBJ2-1; 9 bases align to TRBD1. This CDR3 contains 12 residues. Germline-derived CDR1 and CDR2 are SQVTM and ANQGSEA. Losses at the gene ends were 4 bases for V and 9 bases for J; bases not matched to a gene: 4.